This T cell receptor beta chain was obtained from a study of T cell responses to AZD1222 COVID-19 vaccine (dated by TCRdb to the early 2020s). Background for the entire study: A total of just over 230 trial participants underwent TCR sequencing, of whom 200 to 220 received two doses of AZD1222 and around 25 received two doses of the MenACWY control vaccine. Enrollment into the trials was organized by age into subgroups of 18-55, 56-69 and 70-plus years, and those subgroups contained roughly 140, 27 and 60 TCR-sequenced participants, respectively. On the study overall, not on this receptor specifically: Participants were mostly white British, with more females than males. The authors suggested clonal diversity may have been underestimated. The 56-69-year group was small, and its depth increase did not reach significance, likely because of low power. Conclusions about previously exposed vaccinees are limited, since just a handful of AZD1222 recipients were seropositive for SARS-CoV-2 at baseline. Reportedly, close to half of the unique spike-specific TCRs recognized epitopes lying outside the regions that are mutated in the B.1.351 and B.1.1.7 variants. Because no day 14 peak-response samples were available, the repertoires could be characterized only after the peak T cell response. A significant rise in spike-specific TCR breadth and depth was observed after two AZD1222 doses relative to day 0 and relative to MenACWY recipients. The whole spike protein was spanned by vaccine-associated CD4 TCRs, and dominant responses were seen in regions 160-218 and 743-854.

The CDR3 regions of human TCRbeta chains were analyzed by immunosequencing. As for the original processing: TCRs in the repertoires were matched against a reference library of SARS-CoV-2-specific TCRs that had been generated with the MIRA antigen-specificity platform. Breadth was defined as the fraction of unique TCRs that were SARS-CoV-2-associated. Depth was defined as the fraction of total T cells that were SARS-CoV-2-associated. Each spike-specific TCR was assigned to its reactive spike region and to a CD4 or CD8 class using the MIRA data. Log10-transformed breadth and depth values were compared by one-way ANOVA with Sidak's multiple comparisons tests. TCRdb holds this immuneACCESS table with in-frame rearrangements only. Some clones are missing; in checked studies, unresolved V genes explain under half, and the rest has no known cause. The DNA was the basis for D and trimming; V, J and clone size are from that table. This sample has 140,000 to 150,000 clones in its table, and approximately 78% of those were observed once. Roughly 4% of the sample is in the top ten clones.

The sample's time point label is to be understood as: baseline before first vaccination. The sample's treatment or condition label, in plain terms: meningococcal conjugate vaccine given as trial control. The vaccinee samples were drawn from two UK trials, COV001 and COV002, one of which was a single-blind randomized controlled phase 2/3 trial testing AZD1222 (ChAdOx1 nCoV-19) in healthy adults. For TCRbeta chain sequencing, PBMC samples from trial participants were taken at day 0 and at day 28 after the second dose. Comment on this clone: The specificity of this receptor is unknown. Base qualities are not at hand, and no much larger clone is one base apart.

The CDR3, cysteine through phenylalanine, is 13 amino acids long. Of the read, only the CDR3 DNA is kept; its 39 bases are in frame from base 1. From a lookup of the germline V gene, CDR1 and CDR2 are KGHSH and LQKENI. The V end loses 1 base and the J end loses 3 bases, and a stretch of 7 bases separates them. The source is an adult in good health. The sequencing here drew on peripheral blood, taken on day 0 of MenACWY control vaccination. The receptor chain draws on TRBV18 and TRBJ2-7, with a weak D call of TRBD1 (5 bases match). The CDR3 protein is CASSPRDSYEQYF. In nucleotides, the sequence is TGTGCCAGCTCACCACGAGACAGCTACGAGCAGTACTTC.